Listed here are 28 T cell receptor beta chains from one sample, sequenced in a study of blood T cell repertoires in COVID-19. TCRdb's copy holds only in-frame clones and misses some; the assay was immunoSEQ multiplex PCR. Of around 160,000 clones in the sample, 80% are singletons; the top ten hold 3% to 3.5%. The sequenced sample consisted of PBMCs or T cells enriched from blood (not recorded which). The receptors shown here come from an older woman who had recovered from COVID-19.

V gene TRBV7-3 combines with J gene TRBJ2-2; D may be TRBD1 (5 bases). Germline-derived CDR1 and CDR2 are SGHTA and FQGTGA. V lost 4 bases to trimming and J lost 7 bases, with 10 bases between them. The CDR3 extends over 13 amino acids. CDR3: CASSSLRGGELFF. The CDR3 DNA is TGTGCCAGCAGCTCTCTAAGGGGCGGGGAGCTGTTTTTT.

This chain joins TRBV6-6 and TRBJ1-3, with 7 bases identical to TRBD1. The junction had 6 bases not matched to a gene; V was cut back by 3 bases and J by 4 bases. The V gene's germline CDR1 is MNHNY and CDR2 SVGAGI (reference sequence). The CDR3 runs to 15 residues. The DNA for the CDR3 is TGTGCCAGCAGTTATGGGCAGGGGGGCGGAAACACCATATATTTT. It codes for CASSYGQGGGNTIYF.

The rearrangement uses TRBV12-3 or TRBV12-4 and TRBJ2-7, with D possibly being TRBD2 (5 bases). The CDR3 extends over 12 amino acids. The V end was cut by 2 bases, the J end by 3 bases, with 5 bases between. The CDR3 coding sequence is TGTGCCAGCAGTTTAAGCGGCTACGAGCAGTACTTC. Its translation is CASSLSGYEQYF.

This clone was recorded once. This chain links TRBV5-6 with TRBJ1-4; D unclear. CDR3 length: 15 amino acids. Germline V gene data show CDR1 as SGHDT and CDR2 as YYEEEE. V lost 4 bases and J 3 bases, leaving 13 bases between the germline ends. CDR3 DNA sequence: TGTGCCAGCAGCCGCCTAGTTCTCCCTAATGAAAAACTGTTTTTT. Encoded protein: CASSRLVLPNEKLFF.

CDR3 DNA: TGTGCCAGCAGGAGACAGGGGGGCTATGGCTACACCTTC. Protein: CASRRQGGYGYTF. The V and J genes are TRBV5-5 and TRBJ1-2; 9 bases are shared with TRBD1. Germline V lookup: CDR1 SGHKS, CDR2 YYEKEE (reference sequence). This CDR3 contains 13 residues. After removal of 5 bases from V and 4 bases from J, the junction contained 3 bases not matched to a gene.

V gene TRBV2 combines with J gene TRBJ2-2; tentative D call: TRBD2 (6 bases). The germline gives CDR1 SNHLY, CDR2 FYNNEI. The CDR3 sequence is 13 residues long. Deletions cut 8 bases from V and 6 bases from J, with 13 bases between. The CDR3 region is CASVGTFAGELFF. Written as DNA, the CDR3 is TGTGCCAGCGTAGGGACTTTCGCCGGGGAGCTGTTTTTT.

The CDR3 loop is CATSPGGGTQPQHF. In DNA, the CDR3 is TGTGCCACCAGCCCTGGGGGAGGGACTCAGCCCCAGCATTTT. This chain links TRBV15 with TRBJ1-5; a weak D match, TRBD1 (5 bases). Trimming pared 5 bases from V and 6 bases from J, leaving 14 bases between. The germline V gene encodes CDR1 LNHNV and CDR2 YYDKDF (reference sequence). CDR3 size: 14 residues.

The rearrangement uses TRBV9 and TRBJ2-1; D is uncertain. The V end lost 0 bases, the J end lost 8 bases, and 15 bases lay between the germline ends. Germline CDR1 is SGDLS and CDR2 is YYNGEE. There are 15 residues in the CDR3. The CDR3 DNA reads TGTGCCAGCAGCGTAGACAGTAGGCCCTTCGATGAGCAGTTCTTC. Amino acid sequence: CASSVDSRPFDEQFF.

The V call is TRBV7-8, the J call TRBJ1-2; 9 nucleotides line up with TRBD1. The V gene's germline CDR1 is SGHVS and CDR2 FQNEAQ. CDR3 length: 14 residues. The trim removed 5 bases at V and 7 bases at J, leaving 8 bases unmatched. The CDR3 loop is CASSGRDREGGYTF. In DNA form, the CDR3 reads TGTGCCAGCAGCGGCCGGGACAGGGAAGGTGGCTACACCTTC.

The chain carries TRBV27 and TRBJ1-4; 8 bases agree with TRBD1. CDR3 length: 14 residues. CDR1 and CDR2 from the germline V gene are MNHEY and SMNVEV (reference sequence). J was trimmed by 8 bases and V by 6 bases; bases with no gene match: 8. The CDR3 bases are TGTGCCAGCAGACTACAGGGGGTAGGCGAAAAACTGTTTTTT. This sequence encodes CASRLQGVGEKLFF.

The chain is built from TRBV19 and TRBJ1-1, with 8 bases matching TRBD1. CDR3 length equals 18 residues. V lost 4 bases to trimming and J lost 0 bases; unmatched junction nucleotides: 13. Per germline, CDR1 LNHDA and CDR2 SQIVND (reference sequence). CDR3 in DNA: TGTGCCAGTAGTACGCCTCAGGGCAGGGGGCTTCTGAACACTGAAGCTTTCTTT. This gives the protein CASSTPQGRGLLNTEAFF.

This chain joins TRBV5-1 and TRBJ1-2, with 8 positions matching TRBD1. From germline, CDR1 is SGHRS and CDR2 YFSETQ. This CDR3 has 15 amino acids. Trimming cost V 0 bases and J 8 bases; bases outside gene matches: 9. Here the CDR3 reads CASSLGFDRGGGYTF. CDR3 bases: TGCGCCAGCAGCTTGGGATTCGACAGGGGTGGAGGCTACACCTTC.

This sequence joins TRBV19 and TRBJ1-5; 7 bases line up with TRBD1. The germline gives CDR1 LNHDA, CDR2 SQIVND (reference sequence). Trimming took 3 bases from V and 3 from J; bases not matched to a gene: 2. The CDR3 runs 14 residues. The CDR3 DNA is TGTGCCAGTAGTATTGGGACAGCCAATCAGCCCCAGCATTTT. This encodes CASSIGTANQPQHF.

This chain connects TRBV6-1 to TRBJ1-2, with TRBD1 as a possible D gene (5 bases). V shed 2 bases and J shed 5 bases, with 15 bases lying between them. The CDR3 has 15 residues. Per germline, CDR1 MNHNS and CDR2 SASEGT. As DNA, the CDR3 is TGTGCCAGCAGTGAAACCCAGCAGGGAGGTTATGGCTACACCTTC. This translates into CASSETQQGGYGYTF.

The chain carries TRBV2 and TRBJ2-1, with a possible D match to TRBD2 (6 bases). This CDR3 is built from 13 residues. CDR1 is SNHLY, CDR2 FYNNEI, per germline. Trimming removed 10 bases from V and 5 bases from J, with 15 bases in between. The DNA of the CDR3 is TGTGCCACCAAACCTAGCGCTGACAATGAGCAGTTCTTC. Amino acids: CATKPSADNEQFF.

The chain joins TRBV6-1 to TRBJ2-7; D gene unclear. The CDR3 has 16 amino acids. Per the germline V gene, CDR1 is MNHNS and CDR2 is SASEGT. The V end lost 3 bases, the J end lost 1 base, and 16 bases lay between the germline ends. The CDR3 DNA reads as TGTGCCAGCAGTGACCCCATTCTTTTCGGGTCCTACGAGCAGTACTTC. It yields the protein CASSDPILFGSYEQYF.

The CDR3 is CASSQAWTSGRYYNEQFF. CDR3 bases: TGTGCCAGCAGCCAAGCTTGGACTAGCGGGCGTTACTACAATGAGCAGTTCTTC. The rearrangement joins TRBV14 to TRBJ2-1; 11 bases match TRBD2. V shed 1 base, J shed 3 bases, and the junction held 8 bases outside the gene matches. This CDR3 is 18 amino acids long. CDR1 is SGHDN, CDR2 FVKESK, per germline.

The V and J genes are TRBV29-1 and TRBJ1-2, with D uncertain. CDR1 and CDR2 from the germline V gene are SQVTM and ANQGSEA. The V end lost 6 bases, the J end lost 3 bases, and 20 bases lay between the germline ends. The length of the CDR3 is 15 residues. The CDR3 here is CSVPGEDWRDYGYTF. The CDR3 DNA is TGCAGCGTCCCCGGAGAAGATTGGCGGGACTATGGCTACACCTTC.

The chain carries TRBV3-1 (or the pseudogene TRBV3-2) and TRBJ1-2; 11 nucleotides line up with TRBD1. CDR1 is LGHDT and CDR2 is YNNKEL in the germline V gene (reference sequence). Trimming cost V 1 base and J 7 bases; bases outside gene matches: 2. The CDR3 length is 14 residues. In DNA form, the CDR3 reads TGTGCCAGCAGCCAAGTAGGACAGGGGGCTGGCTACACCTTC. This translates into CASSQVGQGAGYTF.

The chain couples TRBV6-5 to TRBJ2-1; the D is unclear. CDR1 and CDR2 from the germline V gene are MNHEY and SVGAGI. CDR3 length: 13 residues. V lost 2 bases to trimming and J lost 5 bases, with 7 bases between them. CDR3 nucleotide sequence: TGTGCCAGCAGTTACGAACTCAACAATGAGCAGTTCTTC. It encodes CASSYELNNEQFF.

For this clone: Other DNA sequences of this sample code for an identical CDR3. The rearrangement links TRBV6-1 to TRBJ1-5, with a weak D call TRBD1 (5 bases). Germline values: CDR1 MNHNS, CDR2 SASEGT. The CDR3 is made up of 14 amino acids. With 2 bases removed from V and 6 bases from J, the gap between germline ends came to 11 bases. CDR3 nucleotides: TGTGCCAGCAGTGAACGGCAGGGAGGTCAGCCCCAGCATTTT. It is translated as CASSERQGGQPQHF.

The V call is TRBV2, the J call TRBJ1-5; D call uncertain. Germline CDR1 is SNHLY and CDR2 is FYNNEI. The CDR3 contains 12 residues. Trimming removed 5 bases at V and 5 bases at J, with 7 bases between. As DNA, the CDR3 is TGTGCCAGCAGTATGCAGGATCAGCCCCAGCATTTT. Protein product: CASSMQDQPQHF.

V usage is TRBV19 and J usage is TRBJ2-7; 7 bases are shared with TRBD1. Germline-derived CDR1 and CDR2 are LNHDA and SQIVND (reference sequence). The CDR3 is made up of 11 amino acids. The ends lost 9 bases at V and 3 bases at J; junction bases unmatched: 2. CDR3 loop: CASRDSYEQYF. DNA for the CDR3: TGTGCCAGCCGGGACAGCTACGAGCAGTACTTC.

This chain uses TRBV29-1 with TRBJ2-5, with D uncertain. From germline, CDR1 is SQVTM and CDR2 ANQGSEA. V was clipped by 7 bases and J by 6 bases, with 15 bases between them. There are 12 residues in the CDR3. CDR3 residues: CSAWALQKTQYF. The CDR3 DNA reads TGCAGCGCCTGGGCCCTCCAGAAGACCCAGTACTTC. Combining the CDR3 with reference TRBV29-1 and TRBJ2-5 gives the whole variable domain SAVISQKPSRDICQRGTSLTIQCQVDSQVTMMFWYRQQPGQSLTLIATANQGSEATYESGFVIDKFPISRPNLTFSTLTVSNMSPEDSSIYLCSAWALQKTQYFGPGTRLLVL.

In DNA, the CDR3 is TGTGCCACGCAGGGGGCCTATGGCTACACCTTC. It is translated as CATQGAYGYTF. J is TRBJ1-2 and V is TRBV10-3; 8 bases match TRBD1. This CDR3 has 11 amino acids. V was clipped by 10 bases and J by 4 bases; unmatched bases: 2. Looked up from germline, CDR1 is ENHRY and CDR2 is SYGVKD.

This clone was counted between two and nine times. This sequence joins TRBV7-2 and TRBJ2-2; 9 bases are a match to TRBD2. The CDR3 is 16 amino acids. The ends lost 6 bases at V and 6 bases at J; junction bases unmatched: 11. From germline, CDR1 is SGHTA and CDR2 FQGNSA. The DNA of the CDR3 is TGTGCCAGCAGACCCTTAAGCGGGGGGTACGCCGGGGAGCTGTTTTTT. It translates to CASRPLSGGYAGELFF.

V and J are TRBV29-1 and TRBJ1-2; TRBD1 agrees at 9 bases. Trimming at V came to 7 bases and at J to 3 bases, leaving 3 bases not matched to a gene. The CDR3 totals 12 residues. Looked up from germline, CDR1 is SQVTM and CDR2 is ANQGSEA. Here the CDR3 DNA reads TGCAGCGCGGGACAGGGAGACTATGGCTACACCTTC. Translation: CSAGQGDYGYTF.

This rearrangement joins TRBV9 to TRBJ1-6, with 9 positions matching TRBD1. This CDR3 region has 15 residues. With V trimmed by 4 bases and J by 6 bases, 5 bases remained unmatched. Per germline, CDR1 SGDLS and CDR2 YYNGEE. The CDR3 coding sequence is TGTGCCAGCAGCCCGGTGGGACAGGGTAATTCACCCCTCCACTTT. Protein sequence: CASSPVGQGNSPLHF.